One sample yielded the 9 T cell receptor beta chains listed below, sequenced in a study of T-cell memory formation after mild COVID-19. Via MiXCR, TCRdb re-called the 5' RACE reads, giving one row per CDR3 protein. The sample has hundreds of thousands of distinct CDR3 sequences, just over 15% seen once; the top ten hold 2% to 2.5%. Sequenced material: PBMCs or a T cell subset sorted from them (not recorded which). Receptor source: an adult woman who had mild COVID-19 (a few samples of this study predate the infection). Cell type and time point are not known.

This clonotype was detected only a few times. The rearrangement joins TRBV12-3 or TRBV12-4 to TRBJ2-2; perhaps TRBD1 as D (6 bases). The CDR3 covers 15 residues. V was shortened by 8 bases and J by 1 base, with 14 bases between the two germline ends. This CDR3 is CASHQGGQNTGELFF. CDR3 coding DNA: TGTGCCAGCCATCAAGGGGGACAGAACACCGGGGAGCTGTTTTTT.

This chain connects TRBV5-1 to TRBJ1-2; tentative D call: TRBD1 (5 bases). Germline CDR1 is SGHRS and CDR2 is YFSETQ. V was trimmed by 0 bases and J by 7 bases, leaving 13 bases between them. This CDR3 contains 14 residues. CDR3 DNA: TGCGCCAGCAGCTTGGACGGGGGGTGGCGTGGCTACACCTTC. Translation: CASSLDGGWRGYTF. Complete variable domain (other parts from reference TRBV5-1 and TRBJ1-2): KAGVTQTPRYLIKTRGQQVTLSCSPISGHRSVSWYQQTPGQGLQFLFEYFSETQRNKGNFPGRFSGRQFSNSRSEMNVSTLELGDSALYLCASSLDGGWRGYTFGSGTRLTVV.

This chain uses TRBV11-3 with TRBJ2-5; weak D call: TRBD2 (5 bases). Germline V CDR1 and CDR2: SGHNT, YENEEA. V lost 7 bases and J lost 4, with 10 bases in between. The CDR3 runs to 12 residues. Here the CDR3 DNA reads TGTGCCAGCACTGGTGAGGGAGAGACCCAGTACTTC. Translating it yields CASTGEGETQYF.

The V call is TRBV3-1, the J call TRBJ2-4; possible D gene TRBD1, 6 bases. The CDR3 is made up of 16 amino acids. V was clipped by 0 bases and J by 1 base, with 10 bases between them. The germline CDR1 and CDR2 sequences are LGHDT and YNNKEL (reference sequence). In DNA, the CDR3 is TGTGCCAGCAGCCAAGAAAGAAGGGGGGCCAAAAACATTCAGTACTTC. Translation gives CASSQERRGAKNIQYF.

This chain uses TRBV9 with TRBJ1-3; D is undetermined. Deletions cut 2 bases from V and 8 bases from J, with 8 bases between. Germline V gene lookup returns CDR1 SGDLS and CDR2 YYNGEE. The CDR3 contains 12 residues. This CDR3 reads CASSVDGHTIYF. Here the CDR3 DNA reads TGTGCCAGCAGCGTCGACGGCCACACCATATATTTT.

The chain joins TRBV5-1 to TRBJ2-7; a weak D match, TRBD1 (6 bases). CDR1 SGHRS and CDR2 YFSETQ come from the germline V gene. This CDR3 comprises 14 residues. V was clipped by 7 bases and J by 2 bases, with 16 bases between them. The DNA for the CDR3 is TGCGCCAGCCGCGCTACAGGGCCCACCTACGAGCAGTACTTC. Its protein is CASRATGPTYEQYF.

This clonotype was detected a few times. The rearrangement links TRBV7-3 to TRBJ2-3; perhaps TRBD2 as D (6 bases). The CDR3 is made up of 15 amino acids. Germline CDR1 and CDR2: SGHTA and FQGTGA. With 6 bases removed from V and 4 bases from J, the gap between germline ends came to 17 bases. In DNA form, the CDR3 reads TGTGCCAGCAGTCCTCGACGGGGAGGCCCAGATACGCAGTATTTT. Its translation is CASSPRRGGPDTQYF. The full variable domain, rest sourced from reference TRBV7-3 and TRBJ2-3, is GAGVSQTPSNKVTEKGKYVELRCDPISGHTALYWYRQSLGQGPEFLIYFQGTGAADDSGLPNDRFFAVRPEGSVSTLKIQRTERGDSAVYLCASSPRRGGPDTQYFGPGTRLTVL.

The rearrangement joins TRBV7-9 to TRBJ1-2; D may be TRBD1 (5 bases). This CDR3 contains 13 residues. Deletions cut 1 base from V and 7 bases from J, with 10 bases between. The germline V gene encodes CDR1 SEHNR and CDR2 FQNEAQ (reference sequence). CDR3 loop: CASSLGGTSGYTF. CDR3 sequence (DNA): TGTGCCAGCAGCTTAGGGGGGACGAGTGGCTACACCTTC.

The chain has TRBV7-2 and TRBJ1-1; D might be TRBD1 (5 bases). From germline, CDR1 is SGHTA and CDR2 FQGNSA. The CDR3 has 13 residues. Deletions cut 1 base from V and 4 bases from J, with 7 bases between. CDR3 in DNA: TGTGCCAGCAGCTTAGGGGGCCGCACTGAAGCTTTCTTT. It is translated as CASSLGGRTEAFF. Combining the CDR3 with reference TRBV7-2 and TRBJ1-1 gives the whole variable domain GAGVSQSPSNKVTEKGKDVELRCDPISGHTALYWYRQSLGQGLEFLIYFQGNSAPDKSGLPSDRFSAERTGGSVSTLTIQRTQQEDSAVYLCASSLGGRTEAFFGQGTRLTVV.